The clone carrying this T cell receptor (beta chain) turned up a few times. What it binds is not known. This CDR3 comprises 14 residues. V lost 3 bases, J lost 16 bases, and 8 bases stayed unmatched. The germline CDR1 and CDR2 sequences are MGHDK and SYGVNS. The data derive from a study of cytomegalovirus exposure and HLA in healthy donors. Whole-study findings and limits: When analyzed later, a missense DCLRE1C variant was found to be linked to TCR beta V- and J-gene trimming.

In the PCR, 60 Vbeta and 13 Jbeta primers were used. The data were produced by immunoSEQ multiplex PCR, yet TCRdb's version contains in-frame clones alone and is incomplete. The repertoire has some 190,000 clones, about 10% of them found once; the top ten carry approximately 1.4%. The specimen was PBMCs. The chain recombines TRBV25-1 with TRBJ2-1, with 14 positions matching TRBD2. The sequence was obtained from a woman younger than 45 in good health and CMV-seropositive. The CDR3 sequence: CASSEGLAGARRFF. In DNA form, the CDR3 reads TGTGCCAGCAGTGAGGGACTAGCGGGGGCAAGACGCTTCTTC.